Following are 5 T cell receptor beta chains from one sample sequenced in a study of metastatic and nonmetastatic thyroid tumors. TCRdb re-called the PCR reads via MiXCR. The data contain tens of thousands of clones, approximately 20% of them singletons. Patients were all untreated before their thyroid surgery. Sample: blood. The receptors come from a female donor with papillary thyroid cancer or a benign thyroid nodule (not recorded which). Some clones in this sample may be carry-over from other donors' samples.

This clone was counted between two and nine times. The rearrangement joins TRBV7-8 to TRBJ1-2; D unresolved. Germline lookup yields CDR1 SGHVS and CDR2 FQNEAQ. The CDR3 runs 11 residues. V lost 1 base and J lost 6, with 3 bases in between. This CDR3 reads CASSLGDGYTF. In DNA, the CDR3 is TGTGCCAGCAGCTTAGGGGATGGCTACACCTTC.

This clone was recorded at least ten times. The chain joins TRBV6-1 to TRBJ2-4; perhaps TRBD1 as D (5 bases). V lost 7 bases to trimming and J lost 3 bases, with 16 bases between them. The germline V gene has CDR1 MNHNS and CDR2 SASEGT. The CDR3 extends over 15 amino acids. The CDR3 loop is CASNGATWGKNIQYF. The CDR3 DNA sequence: TGTGCCAGCAATGGGGCCACCTGGGGCAAAAACATTCAGTACTTC.

This clone was picked up many times. The rearrangement uses TRBV5-6 and TRBJ1-1; D uncertain. The CDR3 consists of 15 residues. Per the germline V gene, CDR1 is SGHDT and CDR2 is YYEEEE. The germline V and J ends were trimmed by 0 bases and 5 bases, with 14 bases remaining between them. CDR3 sequence (DNA): TGTGCCAGCAGCTTGGGCGGCGAGGGAGGGACTGAAGCTTTCTTT. Translating it yields CASSLGGEGGTEAFF. The full variable domain, rest sourced from reference TRBV5-6 and TRBJ1-1, is DAGVTQSPTHLIKTRGQQVTLRCSPKSGHDTVSWYQQALGQGPQFIFQYYEEEERQRGNFPDRFSGHQFPNYSSELNVNALLLGDSALYLCASSLGGEGGTEAFFGQGTRLTVV.

This clone was seen at least ten times. CDR3 DNA sequence: TGTGCCAGCAGCGTAGGGACAGGGGGCTCAAATGAGCAGTTCTTC. Translated, it gives CASSVGTGGSNEQFF. V and J are TRBV9 and TRBJ2-1; TRBD1 aligns across 11 bases. The V gene end was trimmed by 0 bases and the J gene end by 7 bases; junction bases not matched to a gene: 3. Germline values: CDR1 SGDLS, CDR2 YYNGEE. This CDR3 region has 15 residues.

The rearrangement uses TRBV28 and TRBJ2-1; 7 nucleotides align to TRBD1. The CDR3 consists of 15 residues. V lost 5 bases to trimming and J lost 8 bases; unmatched junction nucleotides: 12. Germline V CDR1 and CDR2: MDHEN, SYDVKM. The CDR3 sequence is CASSGTGTVGDEQFF. Here the CDR3 DNA reads TGTGCCAGCAGTGGAACCGGGACAGTAGGCGATGAGCAGTTCTTC.